Following are 25 T cell receptor beta chains from one sample sequenced in a study of identical twins. TCRdb analysed the 5' RACE reads with MiXCR anew, one entry per CDR3 protein. The table records just under 650,000 distinct CDR3 sequences, under 8.5% of them present only once. A further study also used this sample, focusing on yellow fever vaccine responses in identical twins.

The specimen sequenced was PBMCs. The receptor set was obtained from a woman between 18 and 29 years old in good health.

With regard to this clonotype: Possible read error: a much larger clone is one base away. In DNA, the CDR3 is TGTACCAGCAGTTCACTAGCGGGGGGGCTCGGCACCGGGGAGCTGTTTTTT. The encoded protein is CTSSSLAGGLGTGELFF. The J gene is TRBJ2-2, the V gene TRBV2; TRBD2 matches 13 bases. Germline V gene lookup returns CDR1 SNHLY and CDR2 FYNNEI. CDR3 length: 17 residues.

This clonotype was counted only a few times. The chain uses TRBV27 and TRBJ1-6, with D possibly TRBD1 on 6 matching bases. The CDR3 is 14 residues long. CDR1 MNHEY and CDR2 SMNVEV come from the germline V gene (reference sequence). V was cut by 2 bases and J by 8 bases, with 10 bases left in between. DNA of the CDR3: TGTGCCAGCAGTTTAATACAGGGCGATTCACCCCTCCACTTT. Translation: CASSLIQGDSPLHF.

This clonotype was seen at least ten times. The chain couples TRBV6-1 to TRBJ2-7; the D gene is possibly TRBD1 (5 bases). V was pared by 0 bases and J by 5 bases, with 8 bases between. The CDR3 totals 13 residues. Looked up from germline, CDR1 is MNHNS and CDR2 is SASEGT. CDR3 in amino acids: CASSEADTNEQYV. CDR3 bases: TGTGCCAGCAGTGAAGCGGACACTAACGAGCAGTACGTC.

This clonotype was counted a few times. The chain combines TRBV28 with TRBJ1-1; D remains ambiguous. The CDR3 is 13 amino acids. Germline CDR1 reads MDHEN; CDR2 reads SYDVKM. V dropped 3 bases and J dropped 2 bases, with 7 bases sitting between them. CDR3 DNA sequence: TGTGCCAGCAGTTTTCACGTCAACACTGAAGCTTTCTTT. Its protein product is CASSFHVNTEAFF.

This clonotype was seen repeatedly, ten times or more. The chain joins TRBV4-2 to TRBJ2-1, with 10 bases matching TRBD2. Germline V gene sequence: CDR1 LGHNA, CDR2 YNFKEQ. V lost 2 bases, J lost 0 bases, and 13 bases stayed unmatched. This CDR3 region has 20 residues. The CDR3 region has the DNA TGTGCCAGCAGCCAACCTAGCGGGAGCATACAGAAGAGCTCCTACAATGAGCAGTTCTTC. It is translated as CASSQPSGSIQKSSYNEQFF.

This clonotype was seen only a few times. The gene calls are TRBV20-1 and TRBJ1-1; a weak D match, TRBD1 (6 bases). The CDR3 sequence is 13 residues long. Germline V gene lookup returns CDR1 DFQATT and CDR2 SNEGSKA (reference sequence). Trimming shortened V by 0 bases and J by 11 bases, and 16 bases separated the two germline ends. DNA of the CDR3: TGCAGTGCTAGAGATCCTCCGGGACAACTGGCTTTCTTT. Its protein is CSARDPPGQLAFF.

In this sample, this clonotype turned up a few times. The rearrangement links TRBV15 to TRBJ1-4, with D maybe TRBD1 (6 bases). Trimming took 1 base from V and 8 from J, leaving 17 bases between them. Germline CDR1 reads LNHNV; CDR2 reads YYDKDF (reference sequence). The CDR3 runs 16 residues. Here the CDR3 reads CATSRAQAGGNEKLFF. In DNA form, the CDR3 reads TGTGCCACCAGCAGAGCCCAGGCGGGGGGCAACGAAAAACTGTTTTTT.

V gene TRBV12-3 or TRBV12-4 combines with J gene TRBJ2-7; the match to TRBD2 covers 7 bases. The CDR3 consists of 15 residues. With 1 base clipped from V and 2 bases from J, the junction kept 5 bases outside the gene matches. CDR3 sequence reads: CASSLGGSAPYEQYF. DNA of the CDR3: TGTGCCAGCAGTTTAGGCGGGAGTGCCCCCTACGAGCAGTACTTC.

This chain links TRBV6-5 with TRBJ1-4; no firm D call. Trimming removed 2 bases at V and 5 bases at J, with 6 bases between. The CDR3 sequence is 13 residues long. Germline-derived CDR1 and CDR2 are MNHEY and SVGAGI. The CDR3 reads CASSYRRNEKLFF. The CDR3 DNA follows: TGTGCCAGCAGTTACAGAAGAAATGAAAAACTGTTTTTT.

This clonotype was recorded at least ten times. CDR3 DNA: TGTGCCAGCAGTTCTCGACTAGCGGGAGTAGTAGAGCAGTTCTTC. This translates into CASSSRLAGVVEQFF. The chain combines TRBV6-5 with TRBJ2-1; 12 positions match TRBD2. V was pared by 4 bases and J by 10 bases, with 8 bases of the junction left unmatched. The CDR3 is 15 amino acids. Germline V gives CDR1 MNHEY, CDR2 SVGAGI.

This clonotype showed up many times. The chain combines TRBV20-1 with TRBJ2-7, with no clear D. There are 14 residues in the CDR3. The germline V and J ends were trimmed by 3 bases and 3 bases, with 15 bases remaining between them. In germline, CDR1 is DFQATT, CDR2 SNEGSKA (reference sequence). The CDR3 loop is CSASLDSPIYEQYF. The CDR3 region has the DNA TGCAGTGCTAGTTTAGATTCTCCTATCTACGAGCAGTACTTC.

This clonotype was seen repeatedly, ten times or more. V and J are TRBV4-1 and TRBJ1-5; no clear D gene. The germline V and J ends were trimmed by 4 bases and 0 bases, with 16 bases remaining between them. This CDR3 spans 17 amino acids. Germline values: CDR1 MGHRA, CDR2 YSYEKL. The CDR3 spells CASSPRTGRTSNQPQHF. The CDR3 DNA sequence: TGCGCCAGCAGCCCTAGGACGGGTCGGACTAGCAATCAGCCCCAGCATTTT.

The rearrangement links TRBV12-3 or TRBV12-4 to TRBJ2-2; D is perhaps TRBD1 or TRBD2 (6 bases each). This CDR3 has 15 amino acids. The V end was cut by 2 bases, the J end by 6 bases, with 13 bases between. The CDR3 sequence is CASSLSGALAGELFF. For the CDR3, the DNA is TGTGCCAGCAGTTTATCGGGGGCGCTTGCCGGGGAGCTGTTTTTT.

This clonotype was seen repeatedly, ten times or more. The CDR3 DNA follows: TGCGCCAGCAGCTTGCTAGGGGTCAACACCGGGGAGCTGTTTTTT. Translating it yields CASSLLGVNTGELFF. The J gene is TRBJ2-2, the V gene TRBV5-1; D perhaps matches TRBD1 (5 bases). Germline lookup yields CDR1 SGHRS and CDR2 YFSETQ. The CDR3 length is 15 residues. Between the trimmed V and J ends, which lost 1 base and 2 bases, there was a span of 9 bases.

CDR3 coding DNA: TGTGCCATCCAGTCTAGCGGGAGATACAATGAGCAGTTCTTC. Translated: CAIQSSGRYNEQFF. The chain has TRBV6-1 and TRBJ2-1; 10 nucleotides align to TRBD2. The trim removed 10 bases at V and 4 bases at J, leaving 7 bases unmatched. The germline V gene encodes CDR1 MNHNS and CDR2 SASEGT. The CDR3 covers 14 residues.

This clonotype was recorded at least ten times. The chain combines TRBV29-1 with TRBJ1-5; D uncertain. The CDR3 is made up of 13 amino acids. The V and J ends lost 7 bases and 4 bases respectively, with 14 bases between them. Germline CDR1 is SQVTM and CDR2 is ANQGSEA. The CDR3 reads CSAVLQPNQPQHF. CDR3 nucleotides: TGCAGCGCAGTTCTACAGCCGAATCAGCCCCAGCATTTT. The full variable domain, with the rest looked up from reference TRBV29-1 and TRBJ1-5, is SAVISQKPSRDICQRGTSLTIQCQVDSQVTMMFWYRQQPGQSLTLIATANQGSEATYESGFVIDKFPISRPNLTFSTLTVSNMSPEDSSIYLCSAVLQPNQPQHFGDGTRLSIL.

Many counts were recorded for this clonotype. V is TRBV12-3 or TRBV12-4 and J is TRBJ1-1; TRBD1 agrees at 7 bases. The CDR3 extends over 13 amino acids. V dropped 6 bases and J dropped 8; count of bases not matched to a gene: 9. This CDR3 reads CASSPQGDREAFF. The CDR3 DNA is TGTGCCAGCAGCCCTCAGGGGGACCGAGAAGCTTTCTTT.

This clonotype was detected only a few times. The chain combines TRBV12-3 or TRBV12-4 with TRBJ1-2, with a weak D call TRBD1 (5 bases). Between the trimmed V and J ends, which lost 7 bases and 8 bases, there was a span of 14 bases. The CDR3 totals 12 residues. The DNA for the CDR3 is TGTGCCAGCAACTCGGGGACGAGAGGCTACACCTTC. Encoded protein: CASNSGTRGYTF.

This chain's CDR3 is CASKPSEGATGELFF. The CDR3 DNA sequence: TGCGCCAGCAAGCCATCGGAGGGGGCCACCGGGGAGCTGTTTTTT. The chain links TRBV5-1 to TRBJ2-2, with D possibly TRBD1 on 7 matching bases. The CDR3 has 15 amino acids. The germline gives CDR1 SGHRS, CDR2 YFSETQ. The V and J ends lost 6 bases and 4 bases respectively, with 16 bases between them.

The gene calls are TRBV5-1 and TRBJ2-1; TRBD2 agrees at 7 bases. From germline, CDR1 is SGHRS and CDR2 YFSETQ. The CDR3 has 15 residues. Trimming took 2 bases from V and 6 from J; bases not matched to a gene: 8. The CDR3 region has the DNA TGCGCCAGCAGCTTCTACGGACTAGGGCCCAATGAGCAGTTCTTC. It codes for CASSFYGLGPNEQFF.

This clonotype turned up a few times. The rearrangement uses TRBV20-1 and TRBJ2-1; D perhaps matches TRBD1 (6 bases). This CDR3 spans 16 amino acids. In germline, CDR1 is DFQATT, CDR2 SNEGSKA (reference sequence). V gave up 6 bases and J gave up 4 bases, with 22 bases separating them. CDR3 bases: TGCAGTGCCCGAGGCGGTCGGGCAGGGGAATACAATGAGCAGTTCTTC. Residues: CSARGGRAGEYNEQFF.

This clonotype has more than one count but fewer than ten. The rearrangement uses TRBV2 and TRBJ2-1, with D hard to call. The CDR3 has 14 amino acids. Deletions cut 4 bases from V and 6 bases from J, with 13 bases between. Germline V gives CDR1 SNHLY, CDR2 FYNNEI. CDR3 nucleotides: TGTGCCAGCAGTGGAGAAGTTTTGGGCAATGAGCAGTTCTTC. It specifies CASSGEVLGNEQFF.

A few counts support this clonotype. The chain couples TRBV5-1 to TRBJ2-3; possibly TRBD1 for D (5 bases). V shed 3 bases and J shed 3 bases, with 14 bases lying between them. Germline V gene lookup returns CDR1 SGHRS and CDR2 YFSETQ. CDR3 length: 15 residues. The CDR3 here is CASSSLGRATDTQYF. The CDR3 DNA reads as TGCGCCAGCAGCTCGCTGGGCAGGGCGACAGATACGCAGTATTTT.

The rearrangement uses TRBV19 and TRBJ2-1; no clear D. The CDR3 contains 12 residues. V was pared by 7 bases and J by 4 bases, with 8 bases between. Germline V lookup: CDR1 LNHDA, CDR2 SQIVND (reference sequence). The CDR3 nucleotides read TGTGCCAGTATAGGCTATTACAATGAGCAGTTCTTC. Amino acids: CASIGYYNEQFF.

This clonotype was detected ten times or more. The V and J genes are TRBV15 and TRBJ1-1; D not resolved. The germline CDR1 and CDR2 sequences are LNHNV and YYDKDF (reference sequence). The CDR3 sequence is 15 residues long. Between the trimmed V and J ends, which lost 5 bases and 5 bases, there was a span of 18 bases. CDR3 residues: CATSARRGGQTEAFF. CDR3 coding DNA: TGTGCCACCAGCGCAAGACGGGGAGGGCAGACTGAAGCTTTCTTT.